This T cell receptor beta chain came from a study of regulatory T cells in long-lasting Graves disease. General observations from the study: Results may be inaccurate due to the small sample size. Favoring TRBV28, TRBJ1-2 and TRBJ2-5 was a feature seen in persistent disease. For persistent Graves' patients, TCR diversity was lower than for newly diagnosed ones.

This clonotype occurred a few times. Its specificity is unknown. This CDR3 is 12 amino acids long. From germline, CDR1 is SQVTM and CDR2 ANQGSEA. V lost 5 bases to trimming and J lost 4 bases, with 11 bases between them. Library construction for TCR beta used iRepertoire HTBI primers and Arm-PCR of CDR3 regions. TCRdb re-called the multiplex PCR reads through MiXCR, storing one row per CDR3 protein. Of 650,000 to 700,000 distinct CDR3 sequences in the sample, around 30% were seen once. Regarding time point: persistent/refractory GD, antithyroid drugs over 5 years with positive TRAb. TCR sequences were obtained from RNA taken from PBMCs.

The TCR originated in a female donor with Graves disease. The material was peripheral blood mononuclear cells (PBMCs), obtained when the disease was refractory, from a patient treated with antithyroid drugs. The rearrangement joins TRBV29-1 to TRBJ1-1; D may be TRBD1 (5 bases). CDR3 in amino acids: CSVRPGSTEAFF. CDR3 DNA sequence: TGCAGCGTTCGGCCAGGGAGCACTGAAGCTTTCTTT.